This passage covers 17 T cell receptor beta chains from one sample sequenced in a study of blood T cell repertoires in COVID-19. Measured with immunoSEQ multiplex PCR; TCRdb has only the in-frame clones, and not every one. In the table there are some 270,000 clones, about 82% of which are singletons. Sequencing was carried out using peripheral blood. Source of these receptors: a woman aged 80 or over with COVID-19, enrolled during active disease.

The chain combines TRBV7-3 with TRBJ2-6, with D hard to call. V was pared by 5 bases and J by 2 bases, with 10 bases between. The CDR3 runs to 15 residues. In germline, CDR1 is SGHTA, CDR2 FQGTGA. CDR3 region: CASSATTPGANVLTF. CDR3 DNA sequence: TGTGCCAGCAGCGCTACTACCCCTGGGGCCAACGTCCTGACTTTC.

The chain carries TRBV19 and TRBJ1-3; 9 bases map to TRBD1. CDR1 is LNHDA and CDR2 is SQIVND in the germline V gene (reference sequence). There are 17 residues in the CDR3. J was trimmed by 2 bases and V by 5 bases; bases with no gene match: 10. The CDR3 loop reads CASSPRAGTGPGNTIYF. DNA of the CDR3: TGTGCCAGTAGTCCGAGGGCCGGGACAGGGCCTGGAAACACCATATATTTT.

The CDR3 region has the DNA TGTGCCAGCTCACCGCGGGGCACCAGAATCAATGAGCAGTTCTTC. Amino acids: CASSPRGTRINEQFF. The V call is TRBV18, the J call TRBJ2-1, with a weak D call TRBD2 (6 bases). This CDR3 contains 15 residues. V lost 3 bases and J 6 bases, leaving 15 bases between the germline ends. CDR1 is KGHSH, CDR2 LQKENI, per germline.

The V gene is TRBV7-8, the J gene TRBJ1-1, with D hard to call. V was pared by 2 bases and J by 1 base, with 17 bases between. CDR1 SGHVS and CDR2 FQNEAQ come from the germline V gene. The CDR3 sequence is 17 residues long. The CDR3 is CASSLPPRPLQNTEAFF. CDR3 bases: TGTGCCAGCAGCTTACCCCCGAGGCCCCTCCAGAACACTGAAGCTTTCTTT.

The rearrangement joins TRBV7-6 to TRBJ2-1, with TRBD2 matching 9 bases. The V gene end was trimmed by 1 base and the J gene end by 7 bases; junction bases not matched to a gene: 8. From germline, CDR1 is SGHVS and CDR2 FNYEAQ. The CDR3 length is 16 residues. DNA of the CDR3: TGTGCCAGCAGCTTAGAGGCTAGCGGGGCTCGGAATGAGCAGTTCTTC. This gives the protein CASSLEASGARNEQFF.

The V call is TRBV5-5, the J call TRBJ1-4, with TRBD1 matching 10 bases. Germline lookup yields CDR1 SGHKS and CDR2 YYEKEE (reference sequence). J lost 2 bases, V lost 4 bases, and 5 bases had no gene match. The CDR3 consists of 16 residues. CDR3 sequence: CASSPDRGHTNEKLFF. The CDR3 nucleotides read TGTGCCAGCAGCCCCGACAGGGGGCACACTAATGAAAAACTGTTTTTT.

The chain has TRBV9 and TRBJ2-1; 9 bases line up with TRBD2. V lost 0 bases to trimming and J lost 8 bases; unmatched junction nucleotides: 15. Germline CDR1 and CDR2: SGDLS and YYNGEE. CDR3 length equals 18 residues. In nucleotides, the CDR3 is TGTGCCAGCAGCGTAGCCTGGACTAGCGACCCCTCTATGGATGAGCAGTTCTTC. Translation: CASSVAWTSDPSMDEQFF. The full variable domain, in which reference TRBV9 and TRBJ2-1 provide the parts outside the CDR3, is DSGVTQTPKHLITATGQRVTLRCSPRSGDLSVYWYQQSLDQGLQFLIQYYNGEERAKGNILERFSAQQFPDLHSELNLSSLELGDSALYFCASSVAWTSDPSMDEQFFGPGTRLTVL.

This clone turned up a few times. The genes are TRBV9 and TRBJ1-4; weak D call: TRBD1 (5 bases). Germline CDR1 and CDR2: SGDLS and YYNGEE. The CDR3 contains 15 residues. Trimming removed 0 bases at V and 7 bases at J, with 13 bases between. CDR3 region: CASSVGAGLGEKLFF. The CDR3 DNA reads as TGTGCCAGCAGCGTAGGTGCGGGGCTGGGTGAAAAACTGTTTTTT.

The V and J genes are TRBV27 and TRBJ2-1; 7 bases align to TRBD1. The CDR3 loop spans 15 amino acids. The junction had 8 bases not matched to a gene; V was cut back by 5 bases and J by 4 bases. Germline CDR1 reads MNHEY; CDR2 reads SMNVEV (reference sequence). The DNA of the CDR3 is TGTGCCAGCAGTGACGGGACAGCCAGATACAATGAGCAGTTCTTC. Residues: CASSDGTARYNEQFF.

CDR3 in amino acids: CASSADPPGQVPEQYF. As DNA, the CDR3 is TGTGCCAGCAGCGCCGATCCTCCGGGACAAGTCCCTGAGCAGTACTTC. V gene TRBV9 combines with J gene TRBJ2-7; TRBD1 is a possible D gene (6 bases). Germline V gene lookup returns CDR1 SGDLS and CDR2 YYNGEE. The CDR3 totals 16 residues. With 3 bases removed from V and 7 bases from J, the gap between germline ends came to 23 bases.

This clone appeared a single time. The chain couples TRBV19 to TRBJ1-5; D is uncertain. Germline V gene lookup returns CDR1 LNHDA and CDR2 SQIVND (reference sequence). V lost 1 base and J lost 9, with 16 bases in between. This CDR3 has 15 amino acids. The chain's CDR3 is CASSIVSLPGAPQHF. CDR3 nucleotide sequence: TGTGCCAGTAGTATAGTCAGCTTACCCGGAGCGCCCCAGCATTTT.

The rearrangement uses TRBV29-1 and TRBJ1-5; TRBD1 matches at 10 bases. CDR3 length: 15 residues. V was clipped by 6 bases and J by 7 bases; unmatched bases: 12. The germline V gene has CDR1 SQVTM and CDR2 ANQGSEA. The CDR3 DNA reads TGCAGCGTGGCTAGTTCGACAGGGGGCCAGCAGCCCCAGCATTTT. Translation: CSVASSTGGQQPQHF.

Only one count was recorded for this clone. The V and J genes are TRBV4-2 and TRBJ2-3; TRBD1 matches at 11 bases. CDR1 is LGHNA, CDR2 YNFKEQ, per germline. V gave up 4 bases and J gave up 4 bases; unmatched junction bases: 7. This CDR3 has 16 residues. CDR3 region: CASSRTGTGGSDTQYF. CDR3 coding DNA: TGTGCCAGCAGCCGAACCGGGACAGGGGGTTCAGATACGCAGTATTTT.

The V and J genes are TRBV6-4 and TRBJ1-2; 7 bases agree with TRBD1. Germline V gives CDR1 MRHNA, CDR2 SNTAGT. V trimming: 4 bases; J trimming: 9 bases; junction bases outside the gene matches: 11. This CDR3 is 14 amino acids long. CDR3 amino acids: CASSVFWDSGSYTF. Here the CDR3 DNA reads TGTGCCAGCAGTGTTTTTTGGGACAGTGGTAGCTACACCTTC.

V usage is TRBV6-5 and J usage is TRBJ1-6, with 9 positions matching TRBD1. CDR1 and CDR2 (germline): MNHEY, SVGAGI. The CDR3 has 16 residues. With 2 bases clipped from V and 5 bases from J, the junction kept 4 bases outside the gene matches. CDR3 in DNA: TGTGCCAGCAGTTACGGGAGGACAGGGGATAATTCACCCCTCCACTTT. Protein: CASSYGRTGDNSPLHF.

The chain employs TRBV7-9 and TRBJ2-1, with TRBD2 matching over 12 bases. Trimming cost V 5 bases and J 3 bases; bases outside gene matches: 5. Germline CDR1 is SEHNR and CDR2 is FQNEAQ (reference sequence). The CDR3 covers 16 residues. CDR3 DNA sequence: TGTGCCAGCAGCCCTAGCGGGGGGGCCGGCTACAATGAGCAGTTCTTC. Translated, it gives CASSPSGGAGYNEQFF.

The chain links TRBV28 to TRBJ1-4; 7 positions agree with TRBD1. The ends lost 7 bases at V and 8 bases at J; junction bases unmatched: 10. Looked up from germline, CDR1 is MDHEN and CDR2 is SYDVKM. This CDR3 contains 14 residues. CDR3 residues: CASNYIGQVEKLFF. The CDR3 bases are TGTGCCAGCAATTATATTGGACAGGTAGAAAAACTGTTTTTT.